This T cell receptor (beta chain) derives from a study of identical twins. V was pared by 11 bases and J by 7 bases, with 12 bases of the junction left unmatched. CDR3 length: 14 amino acids. Per germline, CDR1 MNHNS and CDR2 SASEGT. cDNA carried unique molecular identifiers, and a universal primer site was added by template switching. Via MiXCR, TCRdb re-called the 5' RACE reads, giving one row per CDR3 protein. This sample has about 200,000 distinct CDR3 sequences, with 6.5% to 8.5% found just once. This clonotype appeared a few times. The same specimen was also included in a second study, on yellow fever vaccine responses in identical twins.

Input material: memory (CD45RO+) T cells sorted from blood. The sequence was obtained from a woman in her late teens or twenties in good health. V gene TRBV6-1 combines with J gene TRBJ2-1, with 9 bases identical to TRBD1. The chain's CDR3 is CAVIRDRDMNEQFF. In DNA form, the CDR3 reads TGTGCCGTTATCCGGGACAGGGATATGAATGAGCAGTTCTTC.